This T cell receptor (beta chain) was identified during a study of blood T cell repertoires in COVID-19. Across the whole study: Italy, Spain and the United States were the sources of the convalescent and acute COVID-19 samples. The analysed material was cDNA or gDNA that came from T cells, B-cell-depleted T cells, or PBMCs.

On this clone itself: The sample carries other DNA sequences with the same CDR3.

V lost 0 bases, J lost 4 bases, and 3 bases stayed unmatched. From germline, CDR1 is SGHDT and CDR2 YYEEEE. CDR3 length equals 14 residues. In the original analysis: Reference gene primers were amplified, and this amplification served to estimate nucleated cell counts. Here immunoSEQ multiplex PCR was the method, and the copy in TCRdb shows in-frame clones only, minus some. D and trimming come from the DNA, and the V and J calls and clone size come from that table. The table records 370,000 or so clones, about 80% of them present only once. The source of this sequence is a human donor with acute or convalescent COVID-19. The donor label of this sample is uncertain. This sequence joins TRBV5-6 and TRBJ2-5; TRBD1 matches 7 bases. Sequencing input: peripheral blood. The CDR3 loop reads CASSLGQGGETQYF. The DNA of the CDR3 is TGTGCCAGCAGCTTGGGACAGGGTGGAGAGACCCAGTACTTC. The variable domain in full, completed from reference TRBV5-6 and TRBJ2-5, reads DAGVTQSPTHLIKTRGQQVTLRCSPKSGHDTVSWYQQALGQGPQFIFQYYEEEERQRGNFPDRFSGHQFPNYSSELNVNALLLGDSALYLCASSLGQGGETQYFGPGTRLLVL.